This TCR beta chain was recovered during a study of blood T cell repertoires in COVID-19. The assay was immunoSEQ multiplex PCR, and TCRdb's table has in-frame clones only and misses some. This sample has about 220,000 clones, with about 88% found just once. Trimming removed 8 bases at V and 7 bases at J, with 9 bases between. CDR3 length: 11 amino acids. CDR1 is LGHDT, CDR2 YNNKEL, per germline (reference sequence). Sequenced material: peripheral blood. V is TRBV3-1 (or the pseudogene TRBV3-2) and J is TRBJ1-5; weak D call: TRBD1 (5 bases). The clonotype was recovered from a man in his forties with active or convalescent COVID-19. The CDR3 nucleotides are TGTGCCAGCGGGGGAGGGCAGCCCCAGCATTTT. This codes for CASGGGQPQHF.